The present entry profiles one T cell receptor beta chain with its context. What it recognizes is unknown. The CDR3 spans 14 residues. Per the germline V gene, CDR1 is SGHVS and CDR2 is FNYEAQ. The V gene end was trimmed by 5 bases and the J gene end by 4 bases; junction bases not matched to a gene: 6. This specimen belongs to a study of shared clonotypes between healthy human individuals. About the research overall: Those who served as donors were a couple of women and a few men between the ages of 18 and 49. General study findings and limits: Donor scarcity curtailed the genetic and exposure-history diversity represented herein.

Splitting of each subset's genomic DNA was done evenly across several immunoSEQ plates. Authors' data handling: ImmunoSEQ sequences covered only the junction and lacked quality scores; filtering therefore differed. The assay was immunoSEQ multiplex PCR, and TCRdb's table has in-frame clones only and misses some. V, J and clone size were drawn from that table, and D and trimming were deduced from the DNA. The table lists hundreds of thousands of clones, roughly 98% of them singletons. CD8 cells classed as naive were CD45RO-negative and positively selected for CCR7, excluding terminally differentiated effector memory CD45RA+ cells.

The chain recombines TRBV7-6 with TRBJ2-7; 9 positions match TRBD1. The specimen sequenced was naive CD8+ T cells sorted from blood. The source is a man aged 25-45 years in good health. This CDR3 reads CASSLTGTGYEQYF. For the CDR3, the DNA is TGTGCCAGCAGCCTTACCGGGACAGGGTACGAGCAGTACTTC.